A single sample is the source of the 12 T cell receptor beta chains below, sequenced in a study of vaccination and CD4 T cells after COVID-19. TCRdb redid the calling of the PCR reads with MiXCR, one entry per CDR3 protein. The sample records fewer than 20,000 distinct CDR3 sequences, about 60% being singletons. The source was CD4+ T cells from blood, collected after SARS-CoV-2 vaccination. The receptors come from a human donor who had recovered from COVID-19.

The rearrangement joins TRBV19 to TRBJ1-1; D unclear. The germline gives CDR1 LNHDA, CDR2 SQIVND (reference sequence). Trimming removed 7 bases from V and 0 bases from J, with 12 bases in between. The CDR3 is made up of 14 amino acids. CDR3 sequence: CASTRTGMNTEAFF. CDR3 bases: TGTGCCAGTACCCGGACGGGCATGAACACTGAAGCTTTCTTT.

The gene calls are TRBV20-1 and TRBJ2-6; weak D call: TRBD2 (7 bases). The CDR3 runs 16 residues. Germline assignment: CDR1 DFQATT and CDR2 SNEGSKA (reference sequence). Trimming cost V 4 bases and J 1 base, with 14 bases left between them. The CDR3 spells CSANGGRLSGANVLTF. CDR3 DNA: TGCAGTGCTAACGGGGGGCGCCTGTCTGGGGCCAACGTCCTGACTTTC.

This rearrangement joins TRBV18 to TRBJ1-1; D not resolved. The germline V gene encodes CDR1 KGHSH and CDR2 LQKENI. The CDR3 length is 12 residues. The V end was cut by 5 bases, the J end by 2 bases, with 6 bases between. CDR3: CASSTKNTEAFF. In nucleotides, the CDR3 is TGTGCCAGCTCAACTAAAAACACTGAAGCTTTCTTT. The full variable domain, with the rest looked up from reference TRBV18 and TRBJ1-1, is NAGVMQNPRHLVRRRGQEARLRCSPMKGHSHVYWYRQLPEEGLKFMVYLQKENIIDESGMPKERFSAEFPKEGPSILRIQQVVRGDSAAYFCASSTKNTEAFFGQGTRLTVV.

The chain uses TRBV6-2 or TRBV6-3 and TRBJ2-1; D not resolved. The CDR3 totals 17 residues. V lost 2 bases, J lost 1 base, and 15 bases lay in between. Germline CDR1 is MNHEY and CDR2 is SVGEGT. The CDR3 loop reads CASSYGGLKISYNEQFF. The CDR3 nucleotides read TGTGCCAGCAGTTACGGCGGCCTGAAGATTTCCTACAATGAGCAGTTCTTC.

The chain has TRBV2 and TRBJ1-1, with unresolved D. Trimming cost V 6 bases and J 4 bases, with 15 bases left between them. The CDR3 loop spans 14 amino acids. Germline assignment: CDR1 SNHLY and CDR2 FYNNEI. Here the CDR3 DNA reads TGTGCCAGCAGCGTTGTCTCAGGTACCACTGAAGCTTTCTTT. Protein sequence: CASSVVSGTTEAFF.

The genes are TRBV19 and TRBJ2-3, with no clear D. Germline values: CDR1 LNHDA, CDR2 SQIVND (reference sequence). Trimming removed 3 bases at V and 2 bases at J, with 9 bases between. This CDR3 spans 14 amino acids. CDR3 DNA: TGTGCCAGTAGTATCCCTAAATTCACAGATACGCAGTATTTT. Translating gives CASSIPKFTDTQYF.

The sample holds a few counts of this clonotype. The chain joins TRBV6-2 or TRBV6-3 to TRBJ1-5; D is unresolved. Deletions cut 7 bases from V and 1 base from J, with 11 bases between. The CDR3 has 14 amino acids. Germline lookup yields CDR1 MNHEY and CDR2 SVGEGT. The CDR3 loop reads CASTSDGSNQPQHF. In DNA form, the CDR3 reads TGTGCCAGCACCTCGGATGGAAGCAATCAGCCCCAGCATTTT.

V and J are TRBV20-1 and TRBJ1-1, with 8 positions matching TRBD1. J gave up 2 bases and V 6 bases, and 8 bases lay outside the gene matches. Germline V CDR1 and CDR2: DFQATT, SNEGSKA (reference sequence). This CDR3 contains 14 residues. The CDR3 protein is CSAHLRGPNTEAFF. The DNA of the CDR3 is TGCAGTGCCCATCTCAGGGGGCCAAACACTGAAGCTTTCTTT.

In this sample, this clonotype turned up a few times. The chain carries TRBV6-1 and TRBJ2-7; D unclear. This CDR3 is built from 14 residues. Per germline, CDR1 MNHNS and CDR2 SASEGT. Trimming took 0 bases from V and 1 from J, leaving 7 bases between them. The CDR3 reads CASSEAWVSYEQYF. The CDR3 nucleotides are TGTGCCAGCAGTGAAGCGTGGGTTTCCTACGAGCAGTACTTC.

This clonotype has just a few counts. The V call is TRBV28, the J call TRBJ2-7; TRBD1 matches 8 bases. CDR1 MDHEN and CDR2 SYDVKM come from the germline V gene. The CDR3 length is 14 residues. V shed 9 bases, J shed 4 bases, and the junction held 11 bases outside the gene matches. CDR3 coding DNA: TGTGCCAGTTTGGGGGCAGGGGGCGGGTACGAGCAGTACTTC. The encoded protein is CASLGAGGGYEQYF.

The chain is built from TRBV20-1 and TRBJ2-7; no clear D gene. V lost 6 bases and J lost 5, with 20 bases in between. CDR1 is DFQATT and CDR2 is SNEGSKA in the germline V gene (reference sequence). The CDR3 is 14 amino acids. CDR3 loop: CSAPGWVGLNEQYF. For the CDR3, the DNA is TGCAGTGCCCCCGGCTGGGTCGGGCTCAACGAGCAGTACTTC.

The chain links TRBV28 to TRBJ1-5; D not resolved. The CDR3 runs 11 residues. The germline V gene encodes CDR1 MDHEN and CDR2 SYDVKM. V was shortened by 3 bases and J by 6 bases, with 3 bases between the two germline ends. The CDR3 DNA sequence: TGTGCCAGCAGTTTTGGTCAGCCCCAGCATTTT. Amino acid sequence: CASSFGQPQHF.